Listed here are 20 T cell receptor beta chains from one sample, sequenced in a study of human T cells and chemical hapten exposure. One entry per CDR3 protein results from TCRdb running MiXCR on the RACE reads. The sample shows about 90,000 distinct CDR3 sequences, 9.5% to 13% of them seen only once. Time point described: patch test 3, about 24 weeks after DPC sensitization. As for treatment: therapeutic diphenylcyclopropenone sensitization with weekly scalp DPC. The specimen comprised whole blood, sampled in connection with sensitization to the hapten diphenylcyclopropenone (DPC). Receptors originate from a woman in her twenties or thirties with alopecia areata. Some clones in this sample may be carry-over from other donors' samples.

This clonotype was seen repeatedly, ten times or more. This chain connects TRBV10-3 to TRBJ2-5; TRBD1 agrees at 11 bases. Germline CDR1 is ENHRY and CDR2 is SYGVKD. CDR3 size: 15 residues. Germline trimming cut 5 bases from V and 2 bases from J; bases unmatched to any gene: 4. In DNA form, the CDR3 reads TGTGCCATCAGTTCCGGGACAGGGGGTCAAGAGACCCAGTACTTC. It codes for CAISSGTGGQETQYF.

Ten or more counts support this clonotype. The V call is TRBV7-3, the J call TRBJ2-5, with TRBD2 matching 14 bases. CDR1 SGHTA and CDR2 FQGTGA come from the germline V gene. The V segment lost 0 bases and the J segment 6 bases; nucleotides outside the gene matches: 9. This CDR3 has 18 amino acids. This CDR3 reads CASSLTPAGLAGEKTQYF. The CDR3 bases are TGTGCCAGCAGCTTAACCCCGGCGGGACTAGCGGGAGAAAAGACCCAGTACTTC.

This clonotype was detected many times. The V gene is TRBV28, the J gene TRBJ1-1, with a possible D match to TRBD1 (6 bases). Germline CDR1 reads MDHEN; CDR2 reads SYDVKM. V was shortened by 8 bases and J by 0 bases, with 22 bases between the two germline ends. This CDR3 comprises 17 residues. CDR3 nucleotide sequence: TGTGCCAGCCCCAAAGCACGGGGGGCCGGGATGAACACTGAAGCTTTCTTT. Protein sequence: CASPKARGAGMNTEAFF.

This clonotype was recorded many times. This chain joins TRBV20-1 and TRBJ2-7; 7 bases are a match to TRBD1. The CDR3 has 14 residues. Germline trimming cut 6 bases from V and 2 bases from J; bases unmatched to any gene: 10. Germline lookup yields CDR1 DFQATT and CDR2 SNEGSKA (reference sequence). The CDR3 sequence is CSAPGGQRPYEQYF. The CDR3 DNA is TGCAGTGCCCCTGGGGGACAGCGTCCCTACGAGCAGTACTTC.

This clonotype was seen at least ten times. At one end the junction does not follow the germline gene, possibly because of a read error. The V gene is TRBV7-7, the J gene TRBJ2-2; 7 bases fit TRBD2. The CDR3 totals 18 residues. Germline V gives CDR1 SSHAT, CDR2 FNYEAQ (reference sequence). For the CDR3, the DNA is TGTGCTAGCAGCTTAGGAGGAGTGGGAGGGCCGCGGACCGGGGAGCTGTTTTTT. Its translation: CASSLGGVGGPRTGELFF.

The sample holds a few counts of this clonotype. CDR3 in DNA: TGTGCCAGCAGTGCGTTCGGGGGTGAGAACACTGAAGCTTTCTTT. Amino acid sequence: CASSAFGGENTEAFF. The gene calls are TRBV2 and TRBJ1-1, with a possible D match to TRBD1 (5 bases). With 4 bases removed from V and 1 base from J, the gap between germline ends came to 13 bases. The CDR3 is 15 amino acids. The germline V gene has CDR1 SNHLY and CDR2 FYNNEI.

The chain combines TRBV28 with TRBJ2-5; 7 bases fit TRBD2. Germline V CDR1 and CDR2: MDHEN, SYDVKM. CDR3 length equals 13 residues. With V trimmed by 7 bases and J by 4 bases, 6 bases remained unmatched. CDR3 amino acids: CASNPGGRETQYF. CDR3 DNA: TGTGCCAGCAATCCGGGAGGTAGAGAGACCCAGTACTTC.

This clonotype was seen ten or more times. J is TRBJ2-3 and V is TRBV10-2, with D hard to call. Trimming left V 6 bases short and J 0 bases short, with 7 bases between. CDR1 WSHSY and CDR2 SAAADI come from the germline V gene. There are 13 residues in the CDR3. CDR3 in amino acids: CASRKASTDTQYF. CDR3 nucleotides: TGCGCCAGCAGGAAAGCTAGCACAGATACGCAGTATTTT.

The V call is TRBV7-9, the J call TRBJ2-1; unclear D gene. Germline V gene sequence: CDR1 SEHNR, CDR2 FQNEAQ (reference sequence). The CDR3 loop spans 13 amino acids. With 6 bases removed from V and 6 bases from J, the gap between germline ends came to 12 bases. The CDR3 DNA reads TGTGCCAGCAGGATCCCGGGCGGCAATGAGCAGTTCTTC. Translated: CASRIPGGNEQFF. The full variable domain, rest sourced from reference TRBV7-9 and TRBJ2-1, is DTGVSQNPRHKITKRGQNVTFRCDPISEHNRLYWYRQTLGQGPEFLTYFQNEAQLEKSRLLSDRFSAERPKGSFSTLEIQRTEQGDSAMYLCASRIPGGNEQFFGPGTRLTVL.

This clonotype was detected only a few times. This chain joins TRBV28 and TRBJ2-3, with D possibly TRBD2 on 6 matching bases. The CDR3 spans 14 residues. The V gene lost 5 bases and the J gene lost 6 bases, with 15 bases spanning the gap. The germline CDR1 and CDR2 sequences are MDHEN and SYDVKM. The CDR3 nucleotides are TGTGCCAGCAGTGGGGTCGGGGGATTGGATACGCAGTATTTT. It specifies CASSGVGGLDTQYF.

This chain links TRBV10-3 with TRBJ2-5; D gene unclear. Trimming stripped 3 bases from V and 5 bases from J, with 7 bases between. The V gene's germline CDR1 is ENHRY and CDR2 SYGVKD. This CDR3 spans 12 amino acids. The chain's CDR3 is CAISDVRETQYF. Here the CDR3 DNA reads TGTGCCATCAGTGACGTGAGGGAGACCCAGTACTTC.

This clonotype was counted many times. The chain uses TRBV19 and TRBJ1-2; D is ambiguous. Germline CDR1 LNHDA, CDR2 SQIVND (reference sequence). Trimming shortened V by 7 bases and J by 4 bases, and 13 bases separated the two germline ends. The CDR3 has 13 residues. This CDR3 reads CASTNPDGYGYTF. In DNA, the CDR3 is TGTGCCAGTACCAACCCGGACGGCTATGGCTACACCTTC.

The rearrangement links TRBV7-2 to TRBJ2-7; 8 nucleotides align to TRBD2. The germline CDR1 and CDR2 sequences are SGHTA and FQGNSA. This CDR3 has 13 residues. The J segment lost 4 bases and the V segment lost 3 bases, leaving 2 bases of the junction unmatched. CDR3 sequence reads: CASSFSSGYEQYF. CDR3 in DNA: TGTGCCAGCAGCTTCTCTAGCGGGTACGAGCAGTACTTC.

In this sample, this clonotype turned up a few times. The CDR3 spells CASSLLPSNQPQHF. The CDR3 region has the DNA TGCGCCAGCAGCTTGTTGCCAAGCAATCAGCCCCAGCATTTT. The chain uses TRBV5-1 and TRBJ1-5, with D unresolved. The V gene lost 1 base and the J gene lost 1 base, with 6 bases spanning the gap. Per germline, CDR1 SGHRS and CDR2 YFSETQ. The CDR3 runs to 14 residues.

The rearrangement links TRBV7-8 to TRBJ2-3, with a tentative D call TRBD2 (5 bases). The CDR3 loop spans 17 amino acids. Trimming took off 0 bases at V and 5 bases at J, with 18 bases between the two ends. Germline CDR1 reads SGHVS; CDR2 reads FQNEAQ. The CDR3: CASSLAPQGRGEDTQYF. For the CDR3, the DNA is TGTGCCAGCAGCTTAGCCCCGCAAGGGAGAGGTGAAGATACGCAGTATTTT.

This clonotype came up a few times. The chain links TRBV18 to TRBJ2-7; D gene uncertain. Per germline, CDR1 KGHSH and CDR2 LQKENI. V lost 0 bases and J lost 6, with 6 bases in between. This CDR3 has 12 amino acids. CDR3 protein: CASSPPGLEQYF. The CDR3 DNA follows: TGTGCCAGCTCACCACCGGGCCTCGAGCAGTACTTC.

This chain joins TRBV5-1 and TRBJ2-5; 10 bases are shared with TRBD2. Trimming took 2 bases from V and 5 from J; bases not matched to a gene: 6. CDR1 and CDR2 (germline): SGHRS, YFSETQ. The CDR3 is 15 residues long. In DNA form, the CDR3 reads TGCGCCAGCAGCTTAAGCGGGGGGGCCGGGGAGACCCAGTACTTC. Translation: CASSLSGGAGETQYF.

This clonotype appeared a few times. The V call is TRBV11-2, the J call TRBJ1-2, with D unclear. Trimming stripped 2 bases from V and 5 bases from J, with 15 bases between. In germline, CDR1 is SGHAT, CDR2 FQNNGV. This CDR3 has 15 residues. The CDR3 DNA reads TGTGCCAGCAGCTTATCTTCAGGTCTTATTTATGGCTACACCTTC. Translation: CASSLSSGLIYGYTF.

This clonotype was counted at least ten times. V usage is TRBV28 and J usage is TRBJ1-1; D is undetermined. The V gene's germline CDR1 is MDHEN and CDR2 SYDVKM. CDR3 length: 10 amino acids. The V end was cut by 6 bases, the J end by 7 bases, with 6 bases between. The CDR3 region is CASSRLEAFF. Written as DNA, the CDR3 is TGTGCCAGCAGCCGTCTTGAAGCTTTCTTT. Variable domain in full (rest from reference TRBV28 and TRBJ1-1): DVKVTQSSRYLVKRTGEKVFLECVQDMDHENMFWYRQDPGLGLRLIYFSYDVKMKEKGDIPEGYSVSREKKERFSLILESASTNQTSMYLCASSRLEAFFGQGTRLTVV.

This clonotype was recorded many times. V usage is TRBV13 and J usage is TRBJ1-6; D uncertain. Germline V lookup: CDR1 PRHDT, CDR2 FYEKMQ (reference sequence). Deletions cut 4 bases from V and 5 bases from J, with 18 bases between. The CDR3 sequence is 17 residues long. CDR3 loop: CASSSHTPTRDNSPLHF. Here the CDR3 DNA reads TGTGCCAGCAGCTCGCACACACCGACGAGGGATAATTCACCCCTCCACTTT.